Sequencing of this TCR beta chain was carried out in a study of blood T cell repertoires in COVID-19. Across the study: Samples came from the United States, Italy and Spain, spanning acute and convalescent COVID-19. In each case, the material was cDNA or gDNA derived from T cells, B-cell-depleted T cells, or PBMCs.

The authors' processing: It was from reference gene primer amplification that nucleated cell counts were estimated. The repertoire was sequenced with immunoSEQ multiplex PCR; TCRdb's copy has only in-frame clones and lacks some. V and J calls and clone size are as listed in that table; D and trimming were resolved from the DNA. The sample includes under 150,000 clones, around 84% seen only once; the top ten take around 8.5%. This receptor was identified in a woman aged 35 to 49 with acute or convalescent COVID-19. The specimen sequenced was peripheral blood.

The CDR3 is CASSQGRGSAGELFF. Here the CDR3 DNA reads TGTGCCAGCAGCCAAGGAAGGGGGTCCGCCGGGGAGCTGTTTTTT. This sequence joins TRBV4-2 and TRBJ2-2, with D possibly being TRBD1 (6 bases). V dropped 1 base and J dropped 6 bases, with 12 bases sitting between them. CDR1 is LGHNA, CDR2 YNFKEQ, per germline. CDR3 length: 15 residues.